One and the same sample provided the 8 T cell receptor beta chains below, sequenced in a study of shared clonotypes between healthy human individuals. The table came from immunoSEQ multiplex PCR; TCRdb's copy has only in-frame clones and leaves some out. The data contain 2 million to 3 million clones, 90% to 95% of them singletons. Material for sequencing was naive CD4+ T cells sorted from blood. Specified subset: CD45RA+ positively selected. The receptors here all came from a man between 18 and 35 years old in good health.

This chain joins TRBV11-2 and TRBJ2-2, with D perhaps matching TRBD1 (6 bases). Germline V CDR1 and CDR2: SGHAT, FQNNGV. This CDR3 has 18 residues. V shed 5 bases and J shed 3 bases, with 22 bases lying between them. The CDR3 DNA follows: TGTGCCAGCAGCATTTGGGGGCTGACCATATCGCACACCGGGGAGCTGTTTTTT. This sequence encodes CASSIWGLTISHTGELFF.

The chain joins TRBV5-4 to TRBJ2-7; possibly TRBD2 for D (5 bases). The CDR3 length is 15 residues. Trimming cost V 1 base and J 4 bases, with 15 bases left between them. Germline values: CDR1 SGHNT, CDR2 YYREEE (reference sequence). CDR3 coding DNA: TGTGCCAGCAGCTTGAATAGCGCAGGACTTTACGAGCAGTACTTC. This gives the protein CASSLNSAGLYEQYF.

The CDR3 DNA reads TGTGCCAGCAGTGAGGACAGGGGCCTTAACTATGGCTACACCTTC. The encoded protein is CASSEDRGLNYGYTF. The chain is built from TRBV6-1 and TRBJ1-2; 9 positions match TRBD1. Germline CDR1 MNHNS, CDR2 SASEGT. The junction had 3 bases not matched to a gene; V was cut back by 3 bases and J by 1 base. CDR3 size: 15 residues.

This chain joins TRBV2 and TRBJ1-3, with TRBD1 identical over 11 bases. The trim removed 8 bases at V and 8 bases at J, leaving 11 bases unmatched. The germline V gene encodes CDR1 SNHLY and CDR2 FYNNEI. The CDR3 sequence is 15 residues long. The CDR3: CASFGTGGTSYTIYF. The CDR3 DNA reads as TGTGCCAGCTTCGGGACAGGGGGGACTTCGTACACCATATATTTT.

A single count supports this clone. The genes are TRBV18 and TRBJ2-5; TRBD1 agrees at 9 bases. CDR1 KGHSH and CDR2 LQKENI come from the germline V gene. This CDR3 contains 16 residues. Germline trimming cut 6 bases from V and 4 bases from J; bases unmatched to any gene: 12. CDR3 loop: CASSEDRGIIGETQYF. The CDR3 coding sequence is TGTGCCAGCTCCGAGGACAGGGGTATAATAGGAGAGACCCAGTACTTC.

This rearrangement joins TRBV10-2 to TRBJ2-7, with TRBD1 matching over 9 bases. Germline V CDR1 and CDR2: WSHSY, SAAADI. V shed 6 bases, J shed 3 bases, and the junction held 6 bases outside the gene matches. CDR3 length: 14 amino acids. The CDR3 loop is CASSTYRGHYEQYF. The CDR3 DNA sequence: TGCGCCAGCAGCACCTACAGGGGGCACTACGAGCAGTACTTC.

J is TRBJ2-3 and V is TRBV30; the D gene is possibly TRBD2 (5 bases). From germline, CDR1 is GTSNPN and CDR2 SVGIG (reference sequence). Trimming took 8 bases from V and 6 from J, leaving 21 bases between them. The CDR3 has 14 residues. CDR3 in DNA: TGTGCCGTCCGGCTAGCAGGAATCAGGGATACGCAGTATTTT. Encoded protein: CAVRLAGIRDTQYF.

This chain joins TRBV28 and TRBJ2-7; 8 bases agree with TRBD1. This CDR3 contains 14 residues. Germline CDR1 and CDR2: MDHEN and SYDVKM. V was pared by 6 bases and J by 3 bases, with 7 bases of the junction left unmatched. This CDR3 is CASRAGTGHYEQYF. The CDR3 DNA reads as TGTGCCAGCAGGGCCGGGACAGGTCACTACGAGCAGTACTTC. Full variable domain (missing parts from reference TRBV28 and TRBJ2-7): DVKVTQSSRYLVKRTGEKVFLECVQDMDHENMFWYRQDPGLGLRLIYFSYDVKMKEKGDIPEGYSVSREKKERFSLILESASTNQTSMYLCASRAGTGHYEQYFGPGTRLTVT.